The entry below describes one TCR beta chain. The record originates from a study of blood T cell repertoires in COVID-19. On the study more broadly: PBMCs, B-cell-depleted T cells, or T cells were the source of the cDNA or gDNA that made up the material.

In the authors' workflow: Reference gene primer amplification gave nucleated cell count estimates. Libraries were prepared by immunoSEQ multiplex PCR; TCRdb keeps only in-frame clonotypes and omits some of them. That table gives V, J and clone size, and the DNA gave D and trimming. The profile shows fewer than 300,000 clones, roughly 90% of them singletons. Germline assignment: CDR1 SGHTA and CDR2 FQGNSA. The CDR3 has 15 residues. V was clipped by 5 bases and J by 7 bases, with 19 bases between them. Sequenced: peripheral blood. This receptor was obtained from a woman aged 25-40 years with COVID-19, enrolled during active disease. The J gene is TRBJ2-3, the V gene TRBV7-2; tentatively, D is TRBD1 (5 bases). CDR3 coding DNA: TGTGCCAGCAGCCCCGCAGACAGACTGGCTTATACGCAGTATTTT. This sequence encodes CASSPADRLAYTQYF.